The present T cell receptor (beta chain) was sequenced within a study of T cell responses to AZD1222 COVID-19 vaccine. As concerns this clone: Its antigen is still unknown.

Points from the study as a whole: Females made up more of the donors, who were largely white British, and clonal diversity may have come out too low.

Sequencing used immunoSEQ multiplex PCR; TCRdb keeps in-frame clones, though not all of them. The sample yields about 100,000 clones, approximately 87% seen once. V gave up 0 bases and J gave up 4 bases, with 9 bases separating them. Germline loops: CDR1 MNHEY, CDR2 SVGEGT. This CDR3 is built from 14 residues. Sequencing was performed on peripheral blood, taken on day 0 of AZD1222 vaccination. The chain joins TRBV6-2 or TRBV6-3 to TRBJ1-2; no clear D gene. This TCR came from an adult in good health. The CDR3 sequence is CASSYSPELYGYTF. The CDR3 nucleotides are TGTGCCAGCAGTTACTCCCCAGAACTCTATGGCTACACCTTC.